Sequencing of this TCR beta chain was carried out in a study of persistence of HIV-infected CD4 T cells. The study, taken as a whole, reports: Degenerate expanded CDR3beta sequences were enriched among CMV- and Gag-responding cells.

The immunoSEQ assay was version 4, run in survey mode. Each sample used up to 1 ug genomic DNA diluted to roughly 10 ng/uL. Data came from immunoSEQ multiplex PCR; TCRdb stores just in-frame clones and leaves some out. The sample has roughly 35,000 clones; roughly 90% are singletons. Cells were stimulated nonspecifically with anti-CD3/anti-CD28 magnetic beads. Responding CD4+ T cells were sorted by upregulation of both CD40 ligand and CD69. As regards this clone: Its antigen is not identified.

The CDR3 is made up of 12 amino acids. Trimming cost V 4 bases and J 4 bases, with 7 bases left between them. Specimen: CD4+ T cells sorted from PBMCs after roughly 18-hour stimulation, collected from a patient who received antiretroviral therapy. The chain recombines TRBV12-3 or TRBV12-4 with TRBJ1-2; unclear D gene. This TCR came from an adult man with HIV who was CMV-seropositive. The CDR3 loop is CASSSGSYGYTF. The CDR3 DNA reads as TGTGCCAGCAGTTCGGGGTCCTATGGCTACACCTTC.